The table lists the clone carrying this TCR beta chain with many counts. Its antigen is as yet unknown. This sample stems from a study of T cell repertoires in cytomegalovirus infection. For the study at large: Public TCR beta signatures provided an indication of both CMV infection and a matching HLA type. Study-wide results and caveats: What dominated the ex vivo response were HLA-C-restricted CMV-specific TCR beta clonotypes.

Trimming took 6 bases from V and 9 from J; bases not matched to a gene: 9. CDR1 and CDR2 (germline): SGHVS, FQNEAQ. The CDR3 is made up of 15 amino acids. In TCRdb, the reads were re-called with MiXCR into one record per CDR3 protein. The table shows roughly 630,000 distinct CDR3 sequences, with more than 20% occurring only once. The chain has TRBV7-8 and TRBJ2-1; TRBD2 matches at 12 bases. This clonotype was obtained from a human donor in good health (CMV status not recorded). Some clones in this sample may be carry-over from other donors' samples. Sequenced: CD8+ T cells from PBMCs. The CDR3: CASSLLAGGIIEQFF. The CDR3 DNA sequence: TGTGCCAGCAGTTTGCTAGCGGGGGGGATCATTGAGCAGTTCTTC.